What follows describes a single T cell receptor beta chain. These data originate in a study of human T cells and chemical hapten exposure. Sample time point: healthy volunteer bleed at 6 weeks. Unfractionated whole blood yielded the extracted total RNA. TCRdb passed the RACE reads through MiXCR, listing each CDR3 protein once. Of approximately 84,000 distinct CDR3 sequences in the sample, about 9% were seen once. The V end was cut by 5 bases, the J end by 4 bases, with 18 bases between. Germline-derived CDR1 and CDR2 are MNHEY and SMNVEV (reference sequence). This CDR3 spans 15 amino acids. The chain carries TRBV27 and TRBJ2-7; D possibly corresponds to TRBD1 (6 bases). The receptor comes from a male donor in good health. Some clones in this sample may be carry-over from other donors' samples. The sample was whole blood. The CDR3 sequence: CASSAETGPVYEQYF. In nucleotides, the CDR3 is TGTGCCAGCAGTGCCGAGACAGGTCCCGTGTACGAGCAGTACTTC.